A single sample is the source of the 15 T cell receptor beta chains below, sequenced in a study of cytomegalovirus exposure and HLA in healthy donors. 60 Vbeta and 13 Jbeta primers were used in PCR. Assay used: immunoSEQ multiplex PCR; TCRdb lists only in-frame clones, some missing. Of about 200,000 clones listed, roughly 79% were seen once; the top ten hold 1.5% to 2%. The sequencing input was PBMCs. The source of these receptors is a man aged 30 to 45 in good health and CMV-seronegative.

The V call is TRBV5-1, the J call TRBJ2-1; the match to TRBD2 covers 7 bases. The CDR3 is made up of 15 amino acids. The V segment lost 2 bases and the J segment 2 bases; nucleotides outside the gene matches: 4. CDR1 is SGHRS and CDR2 is YFSETQ in the germline V gene. The CDR3 reads CASSLGEGPYNEQFF. The CDR3 bases are TGCGCCAGCAGCTTAGGGGAGGGCCCCTACAATGAGCAGTTCTTC.

The rearrangement links TRBV5-4 to TRBJ2-7; 10 bases line up with TRBD2. The CDR3 is 14 amino acids. The ends lost 4 bases at V and 6 bases at J; junction bases unmatched: 7. The germline CDR1 and CDR2 sequences are SGHNT and YYREEE (reference sequence). CDR3 in amino acids: CASSRLAGEGEQYF. In DNA form, the CDR3 reads TGTGCCAGCAGCCGTCTAGCGGGAGAGGGCGAGCAGTACTTC.

The V gene is TRBV18, the J gene TRBJ1-2; TRBD1 aligns across 7 bases. This CDR3 is built from 18 residues. CDR1 KGHSH and CDR2 LQKENI come from the germline V gene. J was trimmed by 3 bases and V by 0 bases; bases with no gene match: 13. The CDR3 reads CASSPPMGQPLPDYGYTF. The CDR3 DNA reads TGTGCCAGCTCACCACCGATGGGACAGCCACTTCCCGACTATGGCTACACCTTC. The full variable domain, its missing parts supplied by reference TRBV18 and TRBJ1-2, is NAGVMQNPRHLVRRRGQEARLRCSPMKGHSHVYWYRQLPEEGLKFMVYLQKENIIDESGMPKERFSAEFPKEGPSILRIQQVVRGDSAAYFCASSPPMGQPLPDYGYTFGSGTRLTVV.

The CDR3 loop reads CASMKERYEQYF. The CDR3 DNA is TGTGCCAGCATGAAAGAGCGCTACGAGCAGTACTTC. This sequence joins TRBV28 and TRBJ2-7; D not certain. Per the germline V gene, CDR1 is MDHEN and CDR2 is SYDVKM. V was clipped by 7 bases and J by 3 bases, with 10 bases between them. CDR3 length equals 12 residues.

V and J are TRBV28 and TRBJ1-2; 7 nucleotides match TRBD1. Losses at the gene ends were 6 bases for V and 2 bases for J; bases not matched to a gene: 3. CDR1 and CDR2 from the germline V gene are MDHEN and SYDVKM. CDR3 length: 13 residues. The CDR3 region has the DNA TGTGCCAGCAGGCTACAGGGGAACTATGGCTACACCTTC. This gives the protein CASRLQGNYGYTF.

CDR3 sequence: CASSSTVQGRSTGTDTQYF. The DNA of the CDR3 is TGTGCCAGCAGCTCTACTGTTCAGGGAAGGTCGACCGGCACAGATACGCAGTATTTT. The rearrangement uses TRBV13 and TRBJ2-3; possible D gene TRBD1, 5 bases. Germline CDR1 is PRHDT and CDR2 is FYEKMQ (reference sequence). V was cut by 4 bases and J by 1 base, with 24 bases left in between. The CDR3 has 19 amino acids.

This sequence joins TRBV6-5 and TRBJ2-7; D gene unclear. The CDR3 sequence is 15 residues long. The germline gives CDR1 MNHEY, CDR2 SVGAGI. The V gene lost 0 bases and the J gene lost 0 bases, with 9 bases spanning the gap. CDR3 in DNA: TGTGCCAGCAGTTACTCAGATCCCGGCTCCTACGAGCAGTACTTC. Translation: CASSYSDPGSYEQYF.

This clone has a handful of counts. J is TRBJ2-7 and V is TRBV7-9; D uncertain. Germline lookup yields CDR1 SEHNR and CDR2 FQNEAQ (reference sequence). This CDR3 is 14 amino acids long. Trimming removed 5 bases at V and 0 bases at J, with 11 bases between. The CDR3 nucleotides read TGTGCCAGCAGCGCACAGTTCCTCTCCTACGAGCAGTACTTC. This encodes CASSAQFLSYEQYF.

This clone occurred a few times. The V call is TRBV6-6, the J call TRBJ2-1, with D possibly being TRBD1 (5 bases). Trimming removed 6 bases from V and 0 bases from J, with 9 bases in between. This CDR3 is built from 14 residues. Germline V gene sequence: CDR1 MNHNY, CDR2 SVGAGI (reference sequence). CDR3 region: CASSQTVSYNEQFF. The CDR3 nucleotides are TGTGCCAGCAGCCAGACAGTCTCCTACAATGAGCAGTTCTTC.

The CDR3 DNA reads as TGTGCCAGCAGTTGGACTAGCGGGAGAAATGAGCAGTTCTTC. Encoded protein: CASSWTSGRNEQFF. V and J are TRBV27 and TRBJ2-1, with 13 bases aligning to TRBD2. CDR3 length: 14 amino acids. J was trimmed by 7 bases and V by 4 bases; bases with no gene match: 1. Germline V gene data show CDR1 as MNHEY and CDR2 as SMNVEV (reference sequence).

A few counts support this clone. The rearrangement links TRBV2 to TRBJ1-3; D gene unclear. CDR1 is SNHLY, CDR2 FYNNEI, per germline. The CDR3 sequence is 15 residues long. V gave up 3 bases and J gave up 0 bases, with 9 bases separating them. The CDR3: CASSEEDNSGNTIYF. The CDR3 DNA reads TGTGCCAGCAGTGAGGAAGACAACTCTGGAAACACCATATATTTT.

The chain's CDR3 is CSVVTGGNTEAFF. Written as DNA, the CDR3 is TGCAGCGTGGTCACGGGAGGGAACACTGAAGCTTTCTTT. This sequence joins TRBV29-1 and TRBJ1-1; no clear D gene. V lost 6 bases and J lost 1, with 12 bases in between. The V gene's germline CDR1 is SQVTM and CDR2 ANQGSEA. There are 13 residues in the CDR3.

This sequence joins TRBV30 and TRBJ2-2; 12 bases map to TRBD1. CDR3 size: 16 residues. CDR1 GTSNPN and CDR2 SVGIG come from the germline V gene (reference sequence). J lost 6 bases, V lost 3 bases, and 8 bases had no gene match. CDR3 DNA sequence: TGTGCCTGGAGGCTACCCGGGACAGGGGGCTCCGGGGAGCTGTTTTTT. It specifies CAWRLPGTGGSGELFF. The entire variable domain, with the rest obtained from reference TRBV30 and TRBJ2-2, is as follows: SQTIHQWPATLVQPVGSPLSLECTVEGTSNPNLYWYRQAAGRGLQLLFYSVGIGQISSEVPQNLSASRPQDRQFILSSKKLLLSDSGFYLCAWRLPGTGGSGELFFGEGSRLTVL.

The chain couples TRBV29-1 to TRBJ2-2, with unresolved D. The CDR3 consists of 14 residues. CDR1 and CDR2 (germline): SQVTM, ANQGSEA. Trimming left V 4 bases short and J 4 bases short, with 13 bases between. In DNA, the CDR3 is TGCAGCGTTGGACCGGGTCCGGGCACCGGGGAGCTGTTTTTT. Protein product: CSVGPGPGTGELFF.

V and J are TRBV4-1 and TRBJ2-3; 11 nucleotides agree with TRBD1. The CDR3 extends over 17 amino acids. With V trimmed by 3 bases and J by 6 bases, 11 bases remained unmatched. Germline assignment: CDR1 MGHRA and CDR2 YSYEKL. The CDR3 loop reads CASSQDGQGASFDTQYF. The CDR3 coding sequence is TGCGCCAGCAGCCAGGATGGACAGGGGGCAAGCTTCGATACGCAGTATTTT.